Listed below are T cell receptor beta chains from one sample, sequenced in a study of T cells after yellow fever vaccination. TCRdb analysed the 5' RACE reads with MiXCR anew, one entry per CDR3 protein. The data hold about 360,000 distinct CDR3 sequences, with over 5% observed a single time. The sample was PBMCs, taken 5 days after the yellow fever booster vaccination. These receptor sequences come from a young man who received the YFV17D yellow fever vaccine. Each CDR3 is given with its conserved first and last residue. A D gene is named only where the DNA matches it firmly. Not all rows give a size; the values are once, few, many and, for expanded clones, a class.

length,size,D,V,J,CDR3,DNA
13,-,-,TRBV15,TRBJ1-1,CATSDRALTEAFF,TGTGCCACCAGCGACCGAGCGCTTACTGAAGCTTTCTTT
17,-,-,TRBV4-1,TRBJ2-7,CASSQEYLDNLYYEQYF,TGCGCCAGCAGCCAAGAATACCTCGACAACTTATACTACGAGCAGTACTTC
15,-,TRBD2,TRBV20-1,TRBJ2-7,CSAKDWTSGKYEQYF,TGCAGTGCTAAAGATTGGACTAGCGGAAAATACGAGCAGTACTTC
16,many,-,TRBV7-8,TRBJ2-1,CASSLSPSPTTHEQFF,TGTGCCAGCAGCTTATCCCCTAGCCCAACCACCCATGAGCAGTTCTTC
15,many,-,TRBV6-5,TRBJ2-3,CASSYSAGKGDTQYF,TGTGCCAGCAGTTACTCAGCAGGGAAGGGGGATACGCAGTATTTT
14,-,-,TRBV12-3/TRBV12-4,TRBJ1-2,CASANLGANYGYTF,TGTGCCAGCGCAAACTTGGGGGCTAACTATGGCTACACCTTC
14,few,-,TRBV6-9,TRBJ1-3,CASTLEHSGNTIYF,TGTGCCAGCACCCTCGAACACTCTGGAAACACCATATATTTT
14,-,-,TRBV27,TRBJ2-5,CASSPKGGEETQYF,TGTGCCAGCAGTCCCAAGGGGGGGGAGGAGACCCAGTACTTC
13,-,-,TRBV12-3/TRBV12-4,TRBJ1-2,CASSHKTTYGYTF,TGTGCCAGCAGTCACAAGACAACCTATGGCTACACCTTC
14,-,-,TRBV7-2,TRBJ2-5,CASSLELAQETQYF,TGTGCCAGCAGCTTAGAACTAGCTCAAGAGACCCAGTACTTC
17,many,-,TRBV19,TRBJ2-2,CASSIGWQPTNTGELFF,TGTGCCAGTAGTATAGGGTGGCAGCCAACGAACACCGGGGAGCTGTTTTTT
16,many,TRBD1,TRBV13,TRBJ2-1,CASSLDQQGARNEQFF,TGTGCCAGCAGCTTAGATCAGCAGGGGGCTAGGAATGAGCAGTTCTTC
16,few,TRBD1,TRBV12-3/TRBV12-4,TRBJ2-6,CASSWTGRSGANVLTF,TGTGCCAGCAGTTGGACAGGGCGGTCTGGGGCCAACGTCCTGACTTTC
17,-,TRBD2,TRBV7-9,TRBJ2-1,CASSLATLAGAVNEQFF,TGTGCCAGCAGCTTAGCGACGCTAGCGGGAGCGGTCAATGAGCAGTTCTTC
10,many,-,TRBV9,TRBJ1-2,CASSPNGYTF,TGTGCCAGCAGCCCCAATGGCTACACCTTC
20,few,-,TRBV12-3/TRBV12-4,TRBJ1-5,CASSFVARGPTRVSNQPQHF,TGTGCCAGCAGTTTCGTGGCTCGGGGGCCTACTCGCGTTAGCAATCAGCCCCAGCATTTT
15,many,TRBD2,TRBV12-3/TRBV12-4,TRBJ2-7,CASSLRPGLSYEQYF,TGTGCCAGCAGTTTACGGCCGGGACTAAGCTACGAGCAGTACTTC
10,-,-,TRBV20-1,TRBJ2-1,CSASYLEQFF,TGCAGTGCTAGCTACCTGGAGCAGTTCTTC
13,-,-,TRBV20-1,TRBJ2-1,CSALVGGRDEQFF,TGCAGTGCTTTAGTAGGAGGGCGAGATGAGCAGTTCTTC
17,few,-,TRBV19,TRBJ2-7,CASSPQAGRGPTYEQYF,TGTGCCAGTAGCCCACAAGCGGGCAGGGGACCAACCTACGAGCAGTACTTC
13,few,-,TRBV6-4,TRBJ1-1,CASSVAPGAEAFF,TGTGCCAGCAGTGTTGCCCCTGGCGCTGAAGCTTTCTTT
16,-,TRBD1,TRBV6-5,TRBJ2-1,CASSSKDRTRYNEQFF,TGTGCCAGCAGTTCCAAGGACAGGACCCGGTACAATGAGCAGTTCTTC
15,-,TRBD2,TRBV20-1,TRBJ2-3,CSARTLAGVSDTQYF,TGCAGTGCTAGAACACTAGCGGGAGTTTCAGATACGCAGTATTTT
14,few,-,TRBV5-6,TRBJ1-5,CASSLGGGMMPQHF,TGTGCCAGCAGCTTGGGTGGTGGTATGATGCCCCAGCATTTT
14,many,TRBD2,TRBV5-1,TRBJ2-1,CASSLSGRADEQFF,TGCGCCAGCAGCTTAAGCGGGAGGGCCGATGAGCAGTTCTTC
15,few,-,TRBV7-2,TRBJ2-1,CASSLAVGVYNEQFF,TGTGCCAGCAGCTTAGCGGTCGGGGTCTACAATGAGCAGTTCTTC
14,few,-,TRBV12-5,TRBJ2-1,CASGLGPLDDEQFF,TGTGCTAGTGGTTTGGGACCTTTGGACGATGAGCAGTTCTTC
12,many,-,TRBV29-1,TRBJ2-1,CSVLSGSDEQFF,TGCAGCGTTTTGTCCGGGTCGGATGAGCAGTTCTTC
15,-,TRBD2,TRBV7-3,TRBJ2-1,CASSVTSGGDNEQFF,TGTGCCAGCAGCGTGACTAGCGGAGGGGACAATGAGCAGTTCTTC
18,-,-,TRBV24-1,TRBJ2-1,CATSGSGMGPRSYNEQFF,TGTGCCACCAGTGGGTCAGGGATGGGGCCTCGCTCCTACAATGAGCAGTTCTTC
17,-,-,TRBV12-3/TRBV12-4,TRBJ2-6,CASRKGGKVSGANVLTF,TGTGCCAGCAGAAAGGGAGGAAAGGTCTCTGGGGCCAACGTCCTGACTTTC
16,-,-,TRBV20-1,TRBJ2-1,CSARDPGAGSYNEQFF,TGCAGTGCTAGAGACCCGGGCGCGGGCTCCTACAATGAGCAGTTCTTC
18,few,TRBD1,TRBV12-3/TRBV12-4,TRBJ2-1,CASSLEQGYSPSHNEQFF,TGTGCCAGCAGTTTAGAACAGGGGTACTCCCCCTCCCACAATGAGCAGTTCTTC
16,many,-,TRBV27,TRBJ2-3,CASSLFLGGGTDTQYF,TGTGCCAGCAGTTTATTCCTAGGCGGCGGCACAGATACGCAGTATTTT
15,many,TRBD1,TRBV18,TRBJ2-6,CASSPTGAGANVLTF,TGTGCCAGCTCACCGACAGGGGCTGGGGCCAACGTCCTGACTTTC
12,many,-,TRBV29-1,TRBJ1-2,CSVGAENYGYTF,TGCAGCGTTGGGGCAGAAAACTATGGCTACACCTTC
15,-,-,TRBV25-1,TRBJ2-2,CASSENWGDTGELFF,TGTGCCAGCAGTGAGAATTGGGGAGACACCGGGGAGCTGTTTTTT
16,many,-,TRBV24-1,TRBJ2-5,CATSDRTPAYQETQYF,TGTGCCACCAGTGACAGGACACCTGCTTACCAAGAGACCCAGTACTTC
17,few,TRBD1,TRBV5-1,TRBJ1-1,CASSLGLQGLVYTEAFF,TGCGCCAGCAGCTTGGGGCTACAGGGGCTGGTATACACTGAAGCTTTCTTT
15,few,TRBD2,TRBV29-1,TRBJ2-1,CSAKGTSGRTNEQFF,TGCAGCGCAAAAGGGACTAGCGGGAGGACCAATGAGCAGTTCTTC